These 32 T cell receptor beta chains came from one sample sequenced in a study of shared clonotypes between healthy human individuals. Naive CD8 isolation took CD45RO-negative cells positively selected for CCR7 and excluded terminally differentiated effector memory CD45RA+ cells. Profiled with immunoSEQ multiplex PCR; TCRdb holds only in-frame clones, not every one. The sample contains around 1.9 million clones, just over 90% of which appear only once. The sequenced sample consisted of naive CD8+ T cells from PBMCs. All receptors derive from a man aged 18 to 29 in good health. Some clones in this sample may be carry-over from other donors' samples.

The chain combines TRBV6-5 with TRBJ2-7, with 11 bases aligning to TRBD2. The CDR3 contains 14 residues. J was trimmed by 1 base and V by 4 bases; bases with no gene match: 0. CDR1 is MNHEY and CDR2 is SVGAGI in the germline V gene. CDR3 DNA sequence: TGTGCCAGCAGTTCTAGCGGGGGGTCCTACGAGCAGTACTTC. This codes for CASSSSGGSYEQYF.

As regards this clone: This specimen includes other DNA sequences encoding the same CDR3. The V call is TRBV27, the J call TRBJ2-7; TRBD2 agrees at 7 bases. The CDR3 runs 14 residues. Germline CDR1 is MNHEY and CDR2 is SMNVEV (reference sequence). J gave up 0 bases and V 3 bases, and 2 bases lay outside the gene matches. As DNA, the CDR3 is TGTGCCAGCAGTTTCGGGGGGAGCTCCTACGAGCAGTACTTC. Translation: CASSFGGSSYEQYF.

This clone showed up just once. The rearrangement uses TRBV14 and TRBJ2-2; 9 bases align to TRBD1. Germline loops: CDR1 SGHDN, CDR2 FVKESK. The trim removed 4 bases at V and 4 bases at J, leaving 7 bases unmatched. The CDR3 loop spans 16 amino acids. The CDR3 spells CASSLRDRVFTGELFF. In nucleotides, the CDR3 is TGTGCCAGCAGCCTCCGGGACAGGGTGTTCACCGGGGAGCTGTTTTTT.

This rearrangement joins TRBV30 to TRBJ2-7; the match to TRBD1 covers 7 bases. Germline CDR1 reads GTSNPN; CDR2 reads SVGIG (reference sequence). This CDR3 contains 12 residues. J gave up 4 bases and V 5 bases, and 5 bases lay outside the gene matches. The CDR3 sequence: CAWGAGGYEQYF. CDR3 bases: TGTGCCTGGGGGGCAGGGGGATACGAGCAGTACTTC.

With regard to this clone: The sample carries other DNA sequences with the same CDR3. This chain connects TRBV9 to TRBJ1-2; D is unclear. CDR3 length equals 12 residues. Germline V CDR1 and CDR2: SGDLS, YYNGEE. The V end was cut by 4 bases, the J end by 3 bases, with 7 bases between. The CDR3 nucleotides read TGTGCCAGCAGCCCTCGGGACTATGGCTACACCTTC. Protein product: CASSPRDYGYTF.

The gene calls are TRBV9 and TRBJ2-3; possible D gene TRBD2, 6 bases. The germline V gene has CDR1 SGDLS and CDR2 YYNGEE. With 0 bases removed from V and 1 base from J, the gap between germline ends came to 12 bases. The CDR3 has 16 residues. CDR3 nucleotides: TGTGCCAGCAGCGTAGGTTCTAGCGCCCGCACAGATACGCAGTATTTT. This translates into CASSVGSSARTDTQYF.

This chain connects TRBV4-2 to TRBJ2-7; D ambiguous. The CDR3 length is 14 residues. CDR1 is LGHNA and CDR2 is YNFKEQ in the germline V gene. V lost 3 bases to trimming and J lost 7 bases, with 16 bases between them. The CDR3 sequence: CASSQVGSVGEQYF. The CDR3 coding sequence is TGTGCCAGCAGCCAGGTGGGGTCGGTAGGGGAGCAGTACTTC.

For this clone: The sample carries other DNA sequences with the same CDR3. The CDR3 coding sequence is TGTGCCAGCAGTTTAAGGGACAGGGACCAGCCCCAGCATTTT. Amino acid sequence: CASSLRDRDQPQHF. The rearrangement uses TRBV27 and TRBJ1-5, with 9 bases identical to TRBD1. This CDR3 is built from 14 residues. The trim removed 2 bases at V and 7 bases at J, leaving 3 bases unmatched. CDR1 is MNHEY, CDR2 SMNVEV, per germline (reference sequence).

The rearrangement links TRBV9 to TRBJ1-1; a weak D match, TRBD1 (6 bases). Germline CDR1 and CDR2: SGDLS and YYNGEE. CDR3 length: 15 amino acids. Trimming removed 5 bases at V and 3 bases at J, with 17 bases between. The CDR3: CASRDNREGDTEAFF. CDR3 DNA sequence: TGTGCCAGCAGAGACAACAGGGAAGGGGACACTGAAGCTTTCTTT.

The chain combines TRBV27 with TRBJ2-1; 10 bases match TRBD2. Germline V gene lookup returns CDR1 MNHEY and CDR2 SMNVEV (reference sequence). CDR3 length equals 15 residues. Trimming at V came to 5 bases and at J to 8 bases, leaving 9 bases not matched to a gene. The CDR3 spells CASSTLAGVGDEQFF. CDR3 DNA: TGTGCCAGCAGTACCCTAGCGGGAGTTGGCGATGAGCAGTTCTTC.

This clone has just one count. The CDR3 sequence is CASSGGWGARETQYF. Written as DNA, the CDR3 is TGTGCCAGCAGTGGAGGCTGGGGGGCTCGCGAGACCCAGTACTTC. The rearrangement uses TRBV2 and TRBJ2-5; D possibly uses TRBD1 or TRBD2 (6 bases each). From germline, CDR1 is SNHLY and CDR2 FYNNEI. V gave up 4 bases and J gave up 5 bases, with 17 bases separating them. The CDR3 has 15 residues.

As for this clone: Within the sample, other DNA sequences also encode this same CDR3. The chain is built from TRBV9 and TRBJ2-3; TRBD1 or TRBD2 may be the D gene (5 bases each). CDR1 and CDR2 from the germline V gene are SGDLS and YYNGEE. Trimming stripped 4 bases from V and 2 bases from J, with 11 bases between. The CDR3 consists of 14 residues. The CDR3 reads CASSPGGNTDTQYF. Written as DNA, the CDR3 is TGTGCCAGCAGCCCTGGGGGAAACACAGATACGCAGTATTTT.

This chain links TRBV27 with TRBJ1-4; possibly TRBD1 for D (5 bases). V dropped 6 bases and J dropped 6 bases, with 14 bases sitting between them. This CDR3 has 14 amino acids. Germline CDR1 reads MNHEY; CDR2 reads SMNVEV (reference sequence). The CDR3 spells CASSITGAHEKLFF. The CDR3 bases are TGTGCCAGCAGCATTACAGGCGCTCATGAAAAACTGTTTTTT.

The CDR3 region is CASSQEWAGGGETQYF. CDR3 DNA: TGCGCCAGCAGCCAAGAATGGGCGGGAGGGGGAGAGACCCAGTACTTC. The chain links TRBV4-3 to TRBJ2-5; TRBD2 aligns across 9 bases. Germline V gives CDR1 LGHNA, CDR2 YSLEER. The trim removed 0 bases at V and 4 bases at J, leaving 6 bases unmatched. This CDR3 region has 16 residues.

The chain combines TRBV7-8 with TRBJ2-7; D possibly uses TRBD1 or TRBD2 (5 bases each). V was pared by 5 bases and J by 6 bases, with 11 bases between. CDR3 length equals 12 residues. CDR1 and CDR2 (germline): SGHVS, FQNEAQ. CDR3 DNA: TGTGCCAGCAGCCCTCGAGGGACCGAGCAGTACTTC. It encodes CASSPRGTEQYF.

This chain joins TRBV4-3 and TRBJ1-5; D remains unclear. Germline CDR1 and CDR2: LGHNA and YSLEER. This CDR3 is 17 amino acids long. Trimming removed 0 bases at V and 1 base at J, with 13 bases between. For the CDR3, the DNA is TGCGCCAGCAGCCAAGATCGGGCCAAAGTCAGCAATCAGCCCCAGCATTTT. It specifies CASSQDRAKVSNQPQHF.

V usage is TRBV9 and J usage is TRBJ2-1; 12 bases agree with TRBD1. The J segment lost 6 bases and the V segment lost 0 bases, leaving 7 bases of the junction unmatched. Germline CDR1 is SGDLS and CDR2 is YYNGEE. CDR3 length: 17 amino acids. The CDR3 DNA sequence: TGTGCCAGCAGCGTAGCGGAGGGACAGGGGGCTGCCAATGAGCAGTTCTTC. This codes for CASSVAEGQGAANEQFF.

This clone appeared once. This chain uses TRBV6-1 with TRBJ1-5, with D perhaps TRBD1 (6 bases). The length of the CDR3 is 13 residues. The V end lost 6 bases, the J end lost 10 bases, and 16 bases lay between the germline ends. The germline CDR1 and CDR2 sequences are MNHNS and SASEGT. The chain's CDR3 is CASRGAGAQPQHF. CDR3 sequence (DNA): TGTGCCAGCAGGGGGGCAGGGGCGCAACCCCAGCATTTT.

The V call is TRBV30, the J call TRBJ2-5, with 9 bases identical to TRBD1. With the DNA end fitting TRBJ2-7 better, the J assignment may be wrong. This CDR3 spans 14 amino acids. The germline CDR1 and CDR2 sequences are GTSNPN and SVGIG (reference sequence). The CDR3 DNA follows: TGTGCCTGCCCCGAAGGGGGACAGGGAGACGAGCAGTACTTC. This translates into CACPEGGQGDEQYF.

CDR3 protein: CASIGAGLAGGYGEQFF. CDR3 coding DNA: TGTGCCAGCATAGGTGCAGGACTAGCGGGAGGGTACGGTGAGCAGTTCTTC. This chain joins TRBV25-1 and TRBJ2-1, with 15 bases identical to TRBD2. The germline CDR1 and CDR2 sequences are MGHDK and SYGVNS. The CDR3 spans 17 residues. After removal of 7 bases from V and 9 bases from J, the junction contained 13 bases not matched to a gene.

This clone has a single count. The chain combines TRBV4-1 with TRBJ2-4; tentatively, D is TRBD2 (5 bases). The V and J ends lost 0 bases and 8 bases respectively, with 17 bases between them. Per the germline V gene, CDR1 is MGHRA and CDR2 is YSYEKL. This CDR3 spans 16 amino acids. CDR3 loop: CASSQDLTPMRDIQYF. The CDR3 DNA reads TGCGCCAGCAGCCAAGACCTGACCCCTATGAGGGACATTCAGTACTTC.

This chain uses TRBV27 with TRBJ2-7, with a tentative D call TRBD2 (6 bases). Between the trimmed V and J ends, which lost 8 bases and 0 bases, there was a span of 11 bases. This CDR3 is built from 13 residues. From germline, CDR1 is MNHEY and CDR2 SMNVEV (reference sequence). In DNA form, the CDR3 reads TGTGCCAGCGTGGGGACTGACTCCTACGAGCAGTACTTC. It is translated as CASVGTDSYEQYF.

The count of this clone is one. V is TRBV6-1 and J is TRBJ2-1; no reliable D call. V was cut by 2 bases and J by 1 base, with 15 bases left in between. Germline assignment: CDR1 MNHNS and CDR2 SASEGT. The CDR3 spans 17 residues. CDR3 residues: CASSEFSEYRSYNEQFF. CDR3 DNA: TGTGCCAGCAGTGAATTCTCAGAATATAGGTCCTACAATGAGCAGTTCTTC.

The V gene is TRBV27, the J gene TRBJ2-1; D gene unclear. V was trimmed by 7 bases and J by 1 base, leaving 14 bases between them. The germline CDR1 and CDR2 sequences are MNHEY and SMNVEV (reference sequence). The CDR3 is made up of 15 amino acids. DNA for the CDR3: TGTGCCAGCAATCCCGCGCCGCTGTCCTACAATGAGCAGTTCTTC. Translation: CASNPAPLSYNEQFF.

The rearrangement links TRBV27 to TRBJ1-2; weak D call: TRBD1 (5 bases). Germline CDR1 and CDR2: MNHEY and SMNVEV (reference sequence). The CDR3 runs to 17 residues. V dropped 5 bases and J dropped 0 bases, with 19 bases sitting between them. DNA for the CDR3: TGTGCCAGCAGTAACCCCCCCAACCAGGGCCCTAACTATGGCTACACCTTC. It encodes CASSNPPNQGPNYGYTF.

The rearrangement uses TRBV5-5 and TRBJ1-1; 8 nucleotides align to TRBD1. The V gene end was trimmed by 3 bases and the J gene end by 4 bases; junction bases not matched to a gene: 2. Germline CDR1 is SGHKS and CDR2 is YYEKEE (reference sequence). CDR3 length: 13 amino acids. The CDR3 DNA reads as TGTGCCAGCAGCTCAGACAGGGGCACTGAAGCTTTCTTT. Encoded protein: CASSSDRGTEAFF.

V gene TRBV15 combines with J gene TRBJ1-4; 7 bases map to TRBD1. Looked up from germline, CDR1 is LNHNV and CDR2 is YYDKDF (reference sequence). There are 18 residues in the CDR3. Unmatched junction bases numbered 14, after V lost 1 base and J lost 6 bases. CDR3 nucleotides: TGTGCCACCAGCAGAGCCCACATCCAGACAGGGTATGATGAAAAACTGTTTTTT. It encodes CATSRAHIQTGYDEKLFF.

J is TRBJ2-5 and V is TRBV5-1, with D tentatively TRBD1 (6 bases). The CDR3 has 13 amino acids. V was shortened by 7 bases and J by 7 bases, with 17 bases between the two germline ends. Germline CDR1 is SGHRS and CDR2 is YFSETQ. This CDR3 is CASLDSLQGTQYF. Here the CDR3 DNA reads TGCGCCAGCTTGGACAGCCTCCAGGGGACCCAGTACTTC.

The V and J genes are TRBV27 and TRBJ2-7; D might be TRBD1 (5 bases). The CDR3 extends over 13 amino acids. V was shortened by 5 bases and J by 3 bases, with 11 bases between the two germline ends. Germline assignment: CDR1 MNHEY and CDR2 SMNVEV (reference sequence). The CDR3 region has the DNA TGTGCCAGCAGTATTAATCAGGGCTACGAGCAGTACTTC. Amino acids: CASSINQGYEQYF.

The chain links TRBV7-8 to TRBJ2-7, with a possible D match to TRBD1 (5 bases). The V and J ends lost 1 base and 3 bases respectively, with 10 bases between them. This CDR3 region has 14 residues. Germline CDR1 is SGHVS and CDR2 is FQNEAQ. CDR3 amino acids: CASSLGGRNYEQYF. For the CDR3, the DNA is TGTGCCAGCAGCTTAGGGGGCAGGAACTACGAGCAGTACTTC.

The rearrangement links TRBV7-9 to TRBJ2-1, with 7 bases fitting TRBD2. J lost 7 bases, V lost 1 base, and 10 bases had no gene match. Germline loops: CDR1 SEHNR, CDR2 FQNEAQ (reference sequence). The CDR3 has 16 amino acids. CDR3: CASSLGGGSLENEQFF. The CDR3 bases are TGTGCCAGCAGCTTAGGTGGCGGGAGCCTTGAGAATGAGCAGTTCTTC.

Of note for this clone: The same CDR3 is also encoded by other DNA sequences in this sample. The rearrangement uses TRBV9 and TRBJ2-7; D ambiguous. V lost 0 bases, J lost 5 bases, and 6 bases lay in between. CDR3 length: 12 residues. Germline CDR1 is SGDLS and CDR2 is YYNGEE. CDR3 amino acids: CASSVGVDEQYF. The DNA of the CDR3 is TGTGCCAGCAGCGTAGGGGTGGACGAGCAGTACTTC.